Following are 20 T cell receptor beta chains from one sample sequenced in a study of cytomegalovirus exposure and HLA in healthy donors. This PCR relied on a set of 60 Vbeta primers and 13 Jbeta primers. The repertoire was sequenced with immunoSEQ multiplex PCR; TCRdb's copy has only in-frame clones and lacks some. The sample carries around 150,000 clones, around 80% recorded once. Source material: PBMCs. These receptor sequences come from a man aged 30-40 years in good health.

This clone occurred once. The rearrangement links TRBV19 to TRBJ1-5; D is undetermined. The ends were cut back, 5 bases at V and 4 bases at J, with 12 bases in the middle. The germline V gene has CDR1 LNHDA and CDR2 SQIVND (reference sequence). This CDR3 region has 14 residues. The CDR3 sequence: CASSPWQANQPQHF. CDR3 nucleotide sequence: TGTGCCAGTAGTCCATGGCAGGCTAATCAGCCCCAGCATTTT. Drawing the rest from reference TRBV19 and TRBJ1-5, the complete variable domain is DGGITQSPKYLFRKEGQNVTLSCEQNLNHDAMYWYRQDPGQGLRLIYYSQIVNDFQKGDIAEGYSVSREKKESFPLTVTSAQKNPTAFYLCASSPWQANQPQHFGDGTRLSIL.

V usage is TRBV5-1 and J usage is TRBJ2-1, with 12 bases matching TRBD1. There are 16 residues in the CDR3. Looked up from germline, CDR1 is SGHRS and CDR2 is YFSETQ. V dropped 3 bases and J dropped 1; count of bases not matched to a gene: 2. The CDR3 sequence: CASSSGQGASYNEQFF. CDR3 in DNA: TGCGCCAGCAGCTCGGGACAGGGGGCTTCCTACAATGAGCAGTTCTTC.

This clone was recorded only once. One end of the junction varies from germline; a read error may be responsible. The same CDR3 arises from other DNA sequences in this sample as well. V usage is TRBV27 and J usage is TRBJ1-2, with unresolved D. The CDR3 sequence is 14 residues long. The germline CDR1 and CDR2 sequences are MNHEY and SMNVEV (reference sequence). The CDR3 spells CASSPPGANYGYTF. DNA of the CDR3: TGCGCCAGCAGTCCGCCCGGAGCTAACTATGGCTACACCTTC.

This chain joins TRBV7-2 and TRBJ1-6, with D uncertain. V dropped 5 bases and J dropped 9 bases, with 11 bases sitting between them. CDR1 is SGHTA and CDR2 is FQGNSA in the germline V gene. CDR3 length equals 13 residues. CDR3: CASSPDFGSPLHF. CDR3 in DNA: TGTGCCAGCAGCCCGGACTTCGGTTCACCCCTCCACTTT.

The V call is TRBV7-2, the J call TRBJ2-7; D is possibly TRBD2 (5 bases). Deletions cut 1 base from V and 5 bases from J, with 12 bases between. The V gene's germline CDR1 is SGHTA and CDR2 FQGNSA. The CDR3 length is 14 residues. The DNA for the CDR3 is TGTGCCAGCAGCTTAGGAGGGAGAGCCAACGAGCAGTACTTC. It encodes CASSLGGRANEQYF. Supplemented by reference TRBV7-2 and TRBJ2-7, the full variable domain reads GAGVSQSPSNKVTEKGKDVELRCDPISGHTALYWYRQSLGQGLEFLIYFQGNSAPDKSGLPSDRFSAERTGGSVSTLTIQRTQQEDSAVYLCASSLGGRANEQYFGPGTRLTVT.

In its sample, this clone was seen a few times. The genes are TRBV5-4 and TRBJ1-3, with D unresolved. The germline gives CDR1 SGHNT, CDR2 YYREEE (reference sequence). The CDR3 consists of 14 residues. Trimming left V 6 bases short and J 2 bases short, with 12 bases between. The CDR3 DNA reads as TGTGCCAGCACCCCAAGGAGCCCTGGAAACACCATATATTTT. Translating gives CASTPRSPGNTIYF.

The chain carries TRBV11-3 and TRBJ1-3; 8 positions match TRBD1. There are 15 residues in the CDR3. V dropped 3 bases and J dropped 4; count of bases not matched to a gene: 5. Germline V lookup: CDR1 SGHNT, CDR2 YENEEA. CDR3: CASSFRQGAGNTIYF. CDR3 nucleotide sequence: TGTGCCAGCAGCTTTCGGCAGGGGGCCGGAAACACCATATATTTT. The variable domain in full, completed from reference TRBV11-3 and TRBJ1-3, reads EAGVVQSPRYKIIEKKQPVAFWCNPISGHNTLYWYLQNLGQGPELLIRYENEEAVDDSQLPKDRFSAERLKGVDSTLKIQPAELGDSAVYLCASSFRQGAGNTIYFGEGSWLTVV.

The chain has TRBV19 and TRBJ2-7, with TRBD2 matching over 9 bases. Germline V gene data show CDR1 as LNHDA and CDR2 as SQIVND (reference sequence). CDR3 length: 13 amino acids. V gave up 3 bases and J gave up 5 bases; unmatched junction bases: 2. CDR3 loop: CASSIRGRDEQYF. DNA for the CDR3: TGTGCCAGTAGTATCCGCGGGAGGGACGAGCAGTACTTC.

The rearrangement uses TRBV28 and TRBJ1-5; weak D call: TRBD1 (6 bases). V was shortened by 10 bases and J by 16 bases, with 17 bases between the two germline ends. The CDR3 totals 10 residues. Looked up from germline, CDR1 is MDHEN and CDR2 is SYDVKM. CDR3 residues: CATAGAEEHF. The CDR3 DNA reads as TGTGCCACTGCAGGGGCCGAGGAACATTTT.

This chain connects TRBV7-2 to TRBJ2-3; 8 bases agree with TRBD1. V trimming: 3 bases; J trimming: 2 bases; junction bases outside the gene matches: 7. Germline CDR1 is SGHTA and CDR2 is FQGNSA. This CDR3 has 16 residues. In nucleotides, the CDR3 is TGTGCCAGCAGCTTTGCCGGGACAGGAAACACAGATACGCAGTATTTT. Encoded protein: CASSFAGTGNTDTQYF.

V and J are TRBV5-6 and TRBJ1-1, with TRBD1 matching 9 bases. The CDR3 consists of 14 residues. Unmatched junction bases numbered 8, after V lost 0 bases and J lost 11 bases. Germline V gives CDR1 SGHDT, CDR2 YYEEEE. The CDR3 is CASSLAGTGLDAFF. The CDR3 DNA is TGTGCCAGCAGCTTGGCCGGGACAGGGCTCGACGCTTTCTTT. Full variable domain (remainder filled in from reference TRBV5-6 and TRBJ1-1): DAGVTQSPTHLIKTRGQQVTLRCSPKSGHDTVSWYQQALGQGPQFIFQYYEEEERQRGNFPDRFSGHQFPNYSSELNVNALLLGDSALYLCASSLAGTGLDAFFGQGTRLTVV.

The chain is built from TRBV7-9 and TRBJ2-7; no definite D call. Germline CDR1 reads SEHNR; CDR2 reads FQNEAQ (reference sequence). The CDR3 covers 15 residues. Trimming took off 0 bases at V and 0 bases at J, with 9 bases between the two ends. As DNA, the CDR3 is TGTGCCAGCAGCTTAGCGGTACAAAGCTCCTACGAGCAGTACTTC. Translating it yields CASSLAVQSSYEQYF.

This clone was seen more than once but under ten times. This same CDR3 is encoded by further DNA sequences in the sample. V and J are TRBV6-4 and TRBJ2-1, with TRBD2 matching 8 bases. Germline values: CDR1 MRHNA, CDR2 SNTAGT. The CDR3 totals 15 residues. The V segment lost 0 bases and the J segment 3 bases; nucleotides outside the gene matches: 1. CDR3 sequence reads: CASSDSSGSYNEQFF. CDR3 DNA sequence: TGTGCCAGCAGTGACTCGAGCGGGAGCTACAATGAGCAGTTCTTC.

This clone came up a few times. The rearrangement links TRBV28 to TRBJ2-1; 12 bases map to TRBD2. The CDR3 loop spans 16 amino acids. V shed 5 bases, J shed 1 base, and the junction held 3 bases outside the gene matches. Germline V gives CDR1 MDHEN, CDR2 SYDVKM. CDR3 DNA sequence: TGTGCCAGCAGTGGACTAGCGGGAATATCCTACAATGAGCAGTTCTTC. It encodes CASSGLAGISYNEQFF.

The chain uses TRBV30 and TRBJ1-4; D call uncertain. The germline V gene has CDR1 GTSNPN and CDR2 SVGIG (reference sequence). This CDR3 is 16 amino acids long. The germline V and J ends were trimmed by 4 bases and 0 bases, with 15 bases remaining between them. The CDR3 spells CAWNRTGVATNEKLFF. The CDR3 region has the DNA TGTGCCTGGAATCGGACCGGGGTGGCAACTAATGAAAAACTGTTTTTT.

V usage is TRBV5-1 and J usage is TRBJ1-1; 9 nucleotides line up with TRBD1. The CDR3 covers 15 residues. The germline gives CDR1 SGHRS, CDR2 YFSETQ. J lost 0 bases, V lost 6 bases, and 6 bases had no gene match. The CDR3 spells CASNSGTGMNTEAFF. The DNA of the CDR3 is TGCGCCAGCAACTCCGGGACAGGGATGAACACTGAAGCTTTCTTT.

The chain couples TRBV7-2 to TRBJ2-7; TRBD2 matches at 7 bases. Germline CDR1 reads SGHTA; CDR2 reads FQGNSA. The V segment lost 2 bases and the J segment 2 bases; nucleotides outside the gene matches: 6. The CDR3 is made up of 15 amino acids. CDR3 nucleotides: TGTGCCAGCAGCTTAAATGGGAGGGAAACCTACGAGCAGTACTTC. It is translated as CASSLNGRETYEQYF.

This clone was counted a single time. One end of the junction is discordant with germline, which a read error may explain. V and J are TRBV5-1 and TRBJ1-1, with D possibly being TRBD1 (6 bases). CDR1 SGHRS and CDR2 YFSETQ come from the germline V gene. CDR3 length: 11 residues. DNA for the CDR3: TGCGCCAGCAGCTCACAAGACAGGTACCAGTTT. This codes for CASSSQDRYQF.

The chain combines TRBV5-1 with TRBJ2-3; D perhaps matches TRBD2 (6 bases). Germline CDR1 and CDR2: SGHRS and YFSETQ. This CDR3 is built from 12 residues. V dropped 3 bases and J dropped 6 bases, with 8 bases sitting between them. The CDR3: CASSWEADTQYF. The DNA for the CDR3 is TGCGCCAGCAGCTGGGAGGCGGATACGCAGTATTTT.

The V call is TRBV7-9, the J call TRBJ1-1; D is possibly TRBD1 (5 bases). The V and J ends lost 5 bases and 11 bases respectively, with 18 bases between them. CDR1 is SEHNR, CDR2 FQNEAQ, per germline (reference sequence). The CDR3 is 13 amino acids. DNA for the CDR3: TGTGCCAGCAGCCATCCCCAGGGAATTATGGCTTTCTTT. Encoded protein: CASSHPQGIMAFF. Supplemented by reference TRBV7-9 and TRBJ1-1, the full variable domain reads DTGVSQNPRHKITKRGQNVTFRCDPISEHNRLYWYRQTLGQGPEFLTYFQNEAQLEKSRLLSDRFSAERPKGSFSTLEIQRTEQGDSAMYLCASSHPQGIMAFFGQGTRLTVV.